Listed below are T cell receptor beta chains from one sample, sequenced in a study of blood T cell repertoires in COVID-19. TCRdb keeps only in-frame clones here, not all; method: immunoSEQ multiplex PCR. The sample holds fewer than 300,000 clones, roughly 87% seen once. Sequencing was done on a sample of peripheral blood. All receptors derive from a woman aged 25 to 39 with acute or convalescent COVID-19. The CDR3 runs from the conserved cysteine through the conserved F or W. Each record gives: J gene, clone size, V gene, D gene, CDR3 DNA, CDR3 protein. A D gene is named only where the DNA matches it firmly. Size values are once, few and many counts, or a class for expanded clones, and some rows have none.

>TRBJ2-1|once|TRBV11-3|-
TGTGCCAGCAGCTCGATCGGGGGAACGCACTCCTACAATGAGCAGTTCTTC
CASSSIGGTHSYNEQFF
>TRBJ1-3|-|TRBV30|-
TGTGCCTGGAGTGTGGCCAGGGACTCTGGAAACACCATATATTTT
CAWSVARDSGNTIYF
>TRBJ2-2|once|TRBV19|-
TGTGCCAGTAGTGTGGGGGGGCCCGGGGAGCTGTTTTTT
CASSVGGPGELFF
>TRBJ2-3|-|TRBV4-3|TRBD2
TGCGCCAGCAGCCAGGCAGCGGGAGGGCCGGAAGATACGCAGTATTTT
CASSQAAGGPEDTQYF
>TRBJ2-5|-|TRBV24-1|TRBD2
TGTGCCACCAGTGATCGAGGATGGACTAGCGGGAGTTATGAGACCCAGTACTTC
CATSDRGWTSGSYETQYF
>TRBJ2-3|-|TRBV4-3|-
TGCGCCAGCAGCCAAGATCCCCTGAGCACAGATACGCAGTATTTT
CASSQDPLSTDTQYF
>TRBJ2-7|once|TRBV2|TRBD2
TGTGCCAGCAAGGAGGCTAGCGGGAGGTGGGAGCAGTACTTC
CASKEASGRWEQYF
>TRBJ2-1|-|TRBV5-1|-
TGCGCCAGCTCCGAGGGGGGGGCGCAGTTCTTC
CASSEGGAQFF
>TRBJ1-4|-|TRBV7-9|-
TGTGCCAGCAGCTTAGGGCAGGGCTACGATAATGAAAAACTGTTTTTT
CASSLGQGYDNEKLFF
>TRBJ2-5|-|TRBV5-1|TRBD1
TGCGCCAGCAGCTTGAGACAGGGAAGACAAGAGACCCAGTACTTC
CASSLRQGRQETQYF
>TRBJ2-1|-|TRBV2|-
TGTGCCAGCAGTGACTACTACAATGAGCAGTTCTTC
CASSDYYNEQFF
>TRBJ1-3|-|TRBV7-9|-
TGTGCCGGAGGGGCAGCCAAACACACCATATATTTT
CAGGAAKHTIYF
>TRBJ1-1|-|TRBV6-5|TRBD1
TGTGCCAGCAGTCGGACAGGGATCGCTGAAGCTTTCTTT
CASSRTGIAEAFF
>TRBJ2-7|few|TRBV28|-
TGTGCCAGCAGTTTAGGTCAGGGTGGCTACGAGCAGTACTTC
CASSLGQGGYEQYF
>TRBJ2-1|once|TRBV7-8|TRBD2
TGTGCCAGCAGCTTAGACCTGCGACTAGCGGGAGGTGAGCAGTTCTTC
CASSLDLRLAGGEQFF
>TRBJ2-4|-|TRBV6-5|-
TGTGCCAGCATCTCAGGGGCCGAAAACATTCAGTACTTC
CASISGAENIQYF
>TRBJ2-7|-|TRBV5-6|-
TGTGCCAGCTCTGGGTGGGCTCACGAGCAGTACTTC
CASSGWAHEQYF
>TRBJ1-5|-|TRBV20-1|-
TGCAGTGCTAGTAATCCAGGGTCTTATCAGCCCCAGCATTTT
CSASNPGSYQPQHF
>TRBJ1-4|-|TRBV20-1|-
TGCAACAGTGTAAATGAAAAACTGTTTTTT
CNSVNEKLFF
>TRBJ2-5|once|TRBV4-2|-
TGTGCCAGCAGCCAAGATACCGGGACTGAGACCCAGTACTTC
CASSQDTGTETQYF
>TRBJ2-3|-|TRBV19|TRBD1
TGTGCCAGTAGTACCGGGACAGTCACAGATACGCAGTATTTT
CASSTGTVTDTQYF
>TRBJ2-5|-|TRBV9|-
TGTGCCAGCAGCATTACTAGGATAGCGGAGACCCAGTACTTC
CASSITRIAETQYF
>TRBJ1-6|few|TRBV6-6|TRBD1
TGTGCCAGCAGCCAGACAGGGTACTATTCACCCCTCCACTTT
CASSQTGYYSPLHF
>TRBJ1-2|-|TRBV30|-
TGTGCCTGGAGAGGGGACGGGAGCACCTATGGCTACACCTTC
CAWRGDGSTYGYTF
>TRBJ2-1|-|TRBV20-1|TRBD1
TGCAGTGCTAGTCTAGTTCAGGGGGCGTCTAATGAGCAGTTCTTC
CSASLVQGASNEQFF
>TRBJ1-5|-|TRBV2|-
TGTGCCAGCAGCGGAGGGTGGATAGATCAGCCCCAGCATTTT
CASSGGWIDQPQHF
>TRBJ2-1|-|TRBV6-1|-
TGTGCCAGCAGTGAAGGGCCAGGGAATTACAATGAGCAGTTCTTC
CASSEGPGNYNEQFF
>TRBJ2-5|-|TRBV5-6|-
TGTGCCAGCAGCTTAATAGGGCAGGGAAGTGAGACCCAGTACTTC
CASSLIGQGSETQYF
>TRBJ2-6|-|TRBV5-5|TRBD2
TGTGCCAGCACTCCACTGGGGGGGGGCTCTGGGGCCAACGTCCTGACTTTC
CASTPLGGGSGANVLTF
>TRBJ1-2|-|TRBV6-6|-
TGTGCCAGCAGTTACCCGACAGGAACTAACTATGGCTACACCTTC
CASSYPTGTNYGYTF
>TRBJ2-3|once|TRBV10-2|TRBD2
TGCGCCAGCAGGGAAAGCGGGGACCGCACAGATACGCAGTATTTT
CASRESGDRTDTQYF
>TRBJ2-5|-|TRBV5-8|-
TGTGCCAGCAGCTTGGCAGGGGTAGAGACCCAGTACTTC
CASSLAGVETQYF
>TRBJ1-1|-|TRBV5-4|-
TGTGCCAGCAGCTCGACAGGTCTCTTTACTGAAGCTTTCTTT
CASSSTGLFTEAFF
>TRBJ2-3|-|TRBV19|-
TGTGCCAGTAGTATAGCGGGTGCCCGCACAGATACGCAGTATTTT
CASSIAGARTDTQYF
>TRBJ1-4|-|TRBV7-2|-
TGTGCCAGCAGCTTAGCCGGGGGGGCTGAAAAACTGTTTTTT
CASSLAGGAEKLFF
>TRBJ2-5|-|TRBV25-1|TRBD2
TGTGCCAGCAGTGAGAGGTCTAGCGGGAGAGGGGCGCAAGAGACCCAGTACTTC
CASSERSSGRGAQETQYF
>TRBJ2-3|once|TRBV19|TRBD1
TGTGCCAGTAACCCGACAGGGGTCGGAGATACGCAGTATTTT
CASNPTGVGDTQYF
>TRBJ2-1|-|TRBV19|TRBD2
TGTGCCAGTAGTCTCGGTAGCGGGAGGGCCAATGAGCAGTTCTTC
CASSLGSGRANEQFF
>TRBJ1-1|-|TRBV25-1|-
TGTGCCAGCAGTGACGGTGGGGAGGGCGGCACTGAAGCTTTCTTT
CASSDGGEGGTEAFF
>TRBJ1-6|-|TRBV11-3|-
TGTGCCAGCAGCAGAGGGCCAGGGGACATTAATTCACCCCTCCACTTT
CASSRGPGDINSPLHF
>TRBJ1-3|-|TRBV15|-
TGTGCCACCAGCAGAGGCGGGGGCTCTGGAAACACCATATATTTT
CATSRGGGSGNTIYF
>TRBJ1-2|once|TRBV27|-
TGTGCCAGCACTAGTTTCTACCACGGGATAGACTATGGCTACACCTTC
CASTSFYHGIDYGYTF
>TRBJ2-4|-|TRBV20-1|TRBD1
TGCAGTGCTAGTTCGTTGAGACAGGGGACGGGAGCCAAAAACATTCAGTACTTC
CSASSLRQGTGAKNIQYF
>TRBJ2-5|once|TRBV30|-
TGTGCCTGGAGTGTCAGCGCCCTTGGCGAGACCCAGTACTTC
CAWSVSALGETQYF
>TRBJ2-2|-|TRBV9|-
TGTGCCAGCAGCGTTTTTCCCCAGGTCGGGGACGGGGAGCTGTTTTTT
CASSVFPQVGDGELFF